This T cell receptor beta chain was found in a study of blood T cell repertoires in COVID-19. Whole-study context: T cells, B-cell-depleted T cells, or PBMCs supplied cDNA or gDNA.

This clone has a single count. Trimming removed 6 bases from V and 5 bases from J, with 8 bases in between. Germline values: CDR1 LGHDT, CDR2 YNNKEL (reference sequence). The CDR3 sequence is 12 residues long. Methods used by the authors: Amplification with reference gene primers provided the estimates of nucleated cell counts. Assay used: immunoSEQ multiplex PCR; TCRdb lists only in-frame clones, some missing. V, J and clone size were drawn from that table, and D and trimming were deduced from the DNA. The sample holds 25,000 to 30,000 clones, about nine tenths seen once. Sequenced sample: peripheral blood. This rearrangement joins TRBV3-1 (or the pseudogene TRBV3-2) to TRBJ1-5, with D hard to call. This sequence originates from a human donor in a cohort sampled during active COVID-19. The donor label of this sample is uncertain. The CDR3 loop is CASRRGDQPQHF. CDR3 DNA sequence: TGTGCCAGCAGACGCGGGGATCAGCCCCAGCATTTT.